One and the same sample provided the 20 T cell receptor beta chains below, sequenced in a study of patients and donors after allogeneic stem cell transplantation (TCRdb year 2020). Receptors were amplified or captured by RT-PCR. Sequenced on a NextSeq 550. TCRdb ran its own pipeline on the public reads, namely fastp trimming at Q25 and MiXCR clone calling, and kept in-frame beta chains. Each record represents a unique CDR3 protein, reported with the most common genes and DNA among its rows. The sample records 70,000 or so distinct CDR3 sequences, 26% of which are singletons. More than 25% of the sample lies in the top ten. Sequencing was done on a sample of blood, either unsorted or a sorted T cell fraction (not recorded which). Receptors originate from a human donor who was either an allogeneic HSCT recipient or a stem cell or donor lymphocyte infusion donor (not recorded which). It is not recorded whose cells these are; they may come from a transplant donor.

The chain has TRBV12-3 or TRBV12-4 and TRBJ2-2; 8 nucleotides line up with TRBD2. The ends lost 2 bases at V and 4 bases at J; junction bases unmatched: 3. The CDR3 runs 15 residues. CDR3 residues: CASSLNSGGTGELFF. In nucleotides, the CDR3 is TGTGCCAGCAGTTTAAACAGCGGGGGCACCGGGGAGCTGTTTTTT.

The chain uses TRBV10-3 and TRBJ2-5; no clear D. The germline V gene has CDR1 ENHRY and CDR2 SYGVKD. This CDR3 spans 16 amino acids. Trimming took 0 bases from V and 0 from J, leaving 11 bases between them. CDR3 nucleotide sequence: TGTGCCATCAGTGAGTCATCATTCTACAACCAAGAGACCCAGTACTTC. Its translation is CAISESSFYNQETQYF.

The chain has TRBV7-9 and TRBJ1-2; possibly TRBD1 for D (6 bases). V dropped 5 bases and J dropped 4 bases, with 14 bases sitting between them. CDR1 and CDR2 (germline): SEHNR, FQNEAQ (reference sequence). CDR3 length: 14 residues. CDR3 coding DNA: TGTGCCAGCAGCCCCGCAAAGGGGGTCTATGGCTACACCTTC. This translates into CASSPAKGVYGYTF. The full variable domain, in which reference TRBV7-9 and TRBJ1-2 provide the parts outside the CDR3, is DTGVSQNPRHKITKRGQNVTFRCDPISEHNRLYWYRQTLGQGPEFLTYFQNEAQLEKSRLLSDRFSAERPKGSFSTLEIQRTEQGDSAMYLCASSPAKGVYGYTFGSGTRLTVV.

This clonotype was counted ten times or more. CDR3 loop: CASSQDQIGLREKLFF. The CDR3 nucleotides are TGTGCCAGCAGCCAAGATCAAATTGGACTCCGGGAAAAACTGTTTTTT. J is TRBJ1-4 and V is TRBV3-1, with D uncertain. The CDR3 length is 16 residues. Germline V gene sequence: CDR1 LGHDT, CDR2 YNNKEL (reference sequence). V gave up 0 bases and J gave up 8 bases, with 16 bases separating them.

The V and J genes are TRBV7-9 and TRBJ2-7; TRBD1 agrees at 7 bases. CDR3 length: 21 residues. With 4 bases clipped from V and 0 bases from J, the junction kept 24 bases outside the gene matches. Per germline, CDR1 SEHNR and CDR2 FQNEAQ (reference sequence). CDR3 DNA sequence: TGTGCCAGCAGCTCCCCTCGACAGGGTAGAAGAGTTACAAGGAGCTCCTACGAGCAGTACTTC. It encodes CASSSPRQGRRVTRSSYEQYF.

This chain connects TRBV18 to TRBJ2-1, with 10 bases that match TRBD2. The germline V gene encodes CDR1 KGHSH and CDR2 LQKENI. The V gene end was trimmed by 0 bases and the J gene end by 5 bases; junction bases not matched to a gene: 10. The CDR3 has 18 amino acids. In DNA form, the CDR3 reads TGTGCCAGCTCACCACCCCTTCGACTAGCGGGCAAGGACAATGAGCAGTTCTTC. Protein sequence: CASSPPLRLAGKDNEQFF.

This clonotype was detected a few times. The chain is built from TRBV5-6 and TRBJ2-2; D gene ambiguous. Germline V lookup: CDR1 SGHDT, CDR2 YYEEEE. Trimming removed 0 bases from V and 6 bases from J, with 3 bases in between. The CDR3 covers 12 residues. The CDR3 here is CASSLEAGELFF. DNA for the CDR3: TGTGCCAGCAGCTTGGAAGCCGGGGAGCTGTTTTTT.

This clonotype was seen more than once but under ten times. The chain has TRBV6-6 and TRBJ1-2; the match to TRBD1 covers 12 bases. The CDR3 sequence is 15 residues long. V lost 2 bases to trimming and J lost 7 bases; unmatched junction nucleotides: 5. Germline assignment: CDR1 MNHNY and CDR2 SVGAGI (reference sequence). The CDR3 protein is CASSYGTGGAGGYTF. Written as DNA, the CDR3 is TGTGCCAGCAGTTACGGGACAGGGGGCGCGGGTGGCTACACCTTC.

The CDR3 loop is CASSEIGVADTQYF. Here the CDR3 DNA reads TGTGCCAGCAGTGAAATAGGGGTGGCAGATACGCAGTATTTT. V and J are TRBV25-1 and TRBJ2-3, with a tentative D call TRBD1 (5 bases). CDR3 length: 14 amino acids. V lost 2 bases and J lost 4, with 10 bases in between. Germline assignment: CDR1 MGHDK and CDR2 SYGVNS.

J is TRBJ1-2 and V is TRBV12-3 or TRBV12-4; 11 bases map to TRBD1. This CDR3 contains 14 residues. The V and J ends lost 5 bases and 7 bases, in that order; junction bases with no gene match: 6. Written as DNA, the CDR3 is TGTGCCAGCAGTCCTGGACAGGGGGCGGTTGGCTACACCTTC. Translated, it gives CASSPGQGAVGYTF.

The J gene is TRBJ1-5, the V gene TRBV9; D is ambiguous. The germline gives CDR1 SGDLS, CDR2 YYNGEE. The CDR3 is made up of 13 amino acids. V shed 0 bases and J shed 5 bases, with 6 bases lying between them. This CDR3 is CASSVEADQPQHF. CDR3 DNA: TGTGCCAGCAGCGTAGAGGCCGATCAGCCCCAGCATTTT.

This clonotype has more than one count but fewer than ten. This rearrangement joins TRBV30 to TRBJ1-2; D perhaps matches TRBD1 (6 bases). The germline V gene has CDR1 GTSNPN and CDR2 SVGIG (reference sequence). The CDR3 spans 13 residues. V lost 4 bases and J 4 bases, leaving 13 bases between the germline ends. The CDR3 region is CAWISGVGYGYTF. As DNA, the CDR3 is TGTGCCTGGATATCAGGGGTCGGCTATGGCTACACCTTC.

This chain joins TRBV25-1 and TRBJ1-1; no clear D gene. The CDR3 spans 13 residues. Germline V lookup: CDR1 MGHDK, CDR2 SYGVNS. The germline V and J ends were trimmed by 3 bases and 5 bases, with 10 bases remaining between them. CDR3 sequence: CASSEQFRTEAFF. Written as DNA, the CDR3 is TGTGCCAGCAGTGAGCAATTTCGGACTGAAGCTTTCTTT. Full variable domain (missing parts from reference TRBV25-1 and TRBJ1-1): EADIYQTPRYLVIGTGKKITLECSQTMGHDKMYWYQQDPGMELHLIHYSYGVNSTEKGDLSSESTVSRIRTEHFPLTLESARPSHTSQYLCASSEQFRTEAFFGQGTRLTVV.

This clonotype was observed a few times. This rearrangement joins TRBV5-6 to TRBJ1-1; the D is unclear. The CDR3 runs 12 residues. Trimming took off 3 bases at V and 11 bases at J, with 14 bases between the two ends. Germline V CDR1 and CDR2: SGHDT, YYEEEE. The CDR3, as DNA: TGTGCCAGCAGCTCTGGGATAATAGGGGCTTTCTTT. This encodes CASSSGIIGAFF.

The rearrangement joins TRBV5-1 to TRBJ2-1; 8 nucleotides agree with TRBD1. V gave up 0 bases and J gave up 5 bases; unmatched junction bases: 4. This CDR3 comprises 15 residues. CDR1 is SGHRS and CDR2 is YFSETQ in the germline V gene. Here the CDR3 reads CASSLVGQANNEQFF. CDR3 coding DNA: TGCGCCAGCAGCTTGGTGGGACAGGCAAACAATGAGCAGTTCTTC. The whole variable domain, filled in from reference TRBV5-1 and TRBJ2-1, reads KAGVTQTPRYLIKTRGQQVTLSCSPISGHRSVSWYQQTPGQGLQFLFEYFSETQRNKGNFPGRFSGRQFSNSRSEMNVSTLELGDSALYLCASSLVGQANNEQFFGPGTRLTVL.

This clonotype was picked up a small number of times. The V gene is TRBV5-1, the J gene TRBJ2-2; 11 nucleotides match TRBD2. CDR1 and CDR2 (germline): SGHRS, YFSETQ. The V segment lost 0 bases and the J segment 4 bases; nucleotides outside the gene matches: 2. The CDR3 is 16 residues long. CDR3 sequence: CASSLVLAGVTGELFF. In DNA form, the CDR3 reads TGCGCCAGCAGCTTGGTACTAGCGGGAGTCACCGGGGAGCTGTTTTTT.

This clonotype was observed a handful of times. This chain's CDR3 is CSAAPTGAAGELFF. CDR3 nucleotides: TGCAGCGCAGCCCCGACAGGGGCCGCCGGGGAGCTGTTTTTT. The chain is built from TRBV29-1 and TRBJ2-2; 8 bases match TRBD1. The V segment lost 7 bases and the J segment 6 bases; nucleotides outside the gene matches: 10. The CDR3 contains 14 residues. Germline V gene data show CDR1 as SQVTM and CDR2 as ANQGSEA.

The sample holds a few counts of this clonotype. The chain couples TRBV6-2 or TRBV6-3 to TRBJ2-1, with TRBD2 matching 13 bases. The CDR3 has 21 amino acids. Germline V gene data show CDR1 as MNHEY and CDR2 as SVGEGT. V shed 5 bases and J 0 bases; nucleotides not matched to a gene: 16. CDR3 region: CASSNLGLAGEGPRSYNEQFF. The CDR3 DNA reads TGTGCCAGCAGTAATCTTGGACTAGCGGGAGAGGGTCCACGCTCCTACAATGAGCAGTTCTTC.

V is TRBV5-1 and J is TRBJ2-3; no clear D gene. The V end lost 5 bases, the J end lost 2 bases, and 9 bases lay between the germline ends. The CDR3 has 13 amino acids. Looked up from germline, CDR1 is SGHRS and CDR2 is YFSETQ. Written as DNA, the CDR3 is TGCGCCAGCAGACCAGAATACACAGATACGCAGTATTTT. Its translation: CASRPEYTDTQYF.

The chain couples TRBV7-3 to TRBJ2-3; D gene uncertain. The CDR3 consists of 14 residues. The germline V gene has CDR1 SGHTA and CDR2 FQGTGA. V lost 6 bases, J lost 1 base, and 11 bases lay in between. CDR3 residues: CASSGGTGTDTQYF. The CDR3 DNA is TGTGCCAGCAGTGGCGGAACCGGCACAGATACGCAGTATTTT.